This is a list of T cell receptor beta chains from one sample in a study of T cell responses to AZD1222 COVID-19 vaccine. Using immunoSEQ multiplex PCR, the repertoire was profiled, and TCRdb retains in-frame clones only, with some absent. The profile covers under 200,000 clones, with around 85% appearing a single time and 0.85% to 1.1% taken by the ten largest. The sequenced sample was peripheral blood, obtained 28 days after the second AZD1222 dose. Receptors originate from an adult who received the AZD1222 COVID-19 vaccine. The CDR3 runs from the conserved cysteine through the conserved F or W. The order of the fields is D gene, clone size, J gene, V gene, CDR3 length, CDR3 DNA, CDR3 protein. The D gene is left open where the match is weak. The size field is filled for only some rows; it gives once, few, many or a size class.

d_call: -
clone_size: -
j_call: TRBJ1-2
v_call: TRBV7-2
cdr3_length: 15
cdr3_nt: TGTGCCAGCAGCCCCGCAGGAGGGGTTCACTATGGCTACACCTTC
cdr3_aa: CASSPAGGVHYGYTF

d_call: -
clone_size: few
j_call: TRBJ1-1
v_call: TRBV10-1
cdr3_length: 14
cdr3_nt: TGCGCCAGCAGTGAGACAGCTGTCTCCACTGAAGCTTTCTTT
cdr3_aa: CASSETAVSTEAFF

d_call: TRBD2
clone_size: -
j_call: TRBJ2-5
v_call: TRBV10-3
cdr3_length: 16
cdr3_nt: TGTGCCATCAAACGGGGACTAGCGGGGGGGCAGGAGACCCAGTACTTC
cdr3_aa: CAIKRGLAGGQETQYF

d_call: -
clone_size: -
j_call: TRBJ1-3
v_call: TRBV18
cdr3_length: 18
cdr3_nt: TGTGCCAGCTCACTTTCGGGACAAGCTGTAGACTCTGGAAACACCATATATTTT
cdr3_aa: CASSLSGQAVDSGNTIYF

d_call: TRBD1
clone_size: -
j_call: TRBJ1-6
v_call: TRBV6-5
cdr3_length: 14
cdr3_nt: TGTGCCAGCATCCGGGACAGGGTCGATTCACCCCTCCACTTT
cdr3_aa: CASIRDRVDSPLHF

d_call: -
clone_size: few
j_call: TRBJ1-3
v_call: TRBV4-1
cdr3_length: 15
cdr3_nt: TGCGCCAGCAGCCGCGACTCAAACTCTGGAAACACCATATATTTT
cdr3_aa: CASSRDSNSGNTIYF

d_call: -
clone_size: -
j_call: TRBJ1-5
v_call: TRBV11-2
cdr3_length: 14
cdr3_nt: TGTGCCAGCAGCTCGGATGTTAGCAATCAGCCCCAGCATTTT
cdr3_aa: CASSSDVSNQPQHF

d_call: -
clone_size: -
j_call: TRBJ2-1
v_call: TRBV11-2
cdr3_length: 18
cdr3_nt: TGTGCCAGCACCCGATTTTCGCGCTCGGCCGCGGGTGTCGATGAGCAGTTCTTC
cdr3_aa: CASTRFSRSAAGVDEQFF

d_call: -
clone_size: once
j_call: TRBJ1-2
v_call: TRBV30
cdr3_length: 14
cdr3_nt: TGTGCCTGGAGTGGGGGTATATCAGGTTCTGGATACACCTTC
cdr3_aa: CAWSGGISGSGYTF

d_call: -
clone_size: -
j_call: TRBJ2-2
v_call: TRBV7-2
cdr3_length: 13
cdr3_nt: TGTGCCAGCAGCCCACCCCCCGAGGAGGTGCTGTTTTTT
cdr3_aa: CASSPPPEEVLFF

d_call: TRBD1
clone_size: few
j_call: TRBJ2-1
v_call: TRBV29-1
cdr3_length: 15
cdr3_nt: TGCAGCGTTAACCCGGGACAGGGATCCTACAATGAGCAGTTCTTC
cdr3_aa: CSVNPGQGSYNEQFF

d_call: -
clone_size: -
j_call: TRBJ2-2
v_call: TRBV4-2
cdr3_length: 16
cdr3_nt: TGTGCCAGCAGCCAAGGGGGGCTAACGAACACCGGGGAGCTGTTTTTT
cdr3_aa: CASSQGGLTNTGELFF

d_call: -
clone_size: -
j_call: TRBJ1-3
v_call: TRBV2
cdr3_length: 15
cdr3_nt: TGTGCCAGCAGTGAGGGGTTGGGGTACGGAAACACCATATATTTT
cdr3_aa: CASSEGLGYGNTIYF

d_call: -
clone_size: -
j_call: TRBJ1-5
v_call: TRBV19
cdr3_length: 15
cdr3_nt: TGTGCCAGTAGTATGTTTGGGGTAAGCAATCAGCCCCAGCATTTT
cdr3_aa: CASSMFGVSNQPQHF

d_call: TRBD2
clone_size: -
j_call: TRBJ2-2
v_call: TRBV5-1
cdr3_length: 15
cdr3_nt: TGCGCCAGCGGAGCGGGGGGGCCAGGCACCGGGGAGCTGTTTTTT
cdr3_aa: CASGAGGPGTGELFF

d_call: -
clone_size: -
j_call: TRBJ1-2
v_call: TRBV21-1
cdr3_length: 15
cdr3_nt: TGTGCCAGCAGCAAAGGGGGACAGCCATTCTATGGCTACACCTTC
cdr3_aa: CASSKGGQPFYGYTF

d_call: TRBD2
clone_size: -
j_call: TRBJ2-2
v_call: TRBV5-1
cdr3_length: 15
cdr3_nt: TGCGCCAGCAGCTTCGCGGGGGGGAGAACCGGGGAGCTGTTTTTT
cdr3_aa: CASSFAGGRTGELFF

d_call: -
clone_size: -
j_call: TRBJ1-2
v_call: TRBV2
cdr3_length: 15
cdr3_nt: TGTGCCAGCAGTGACGCCGGCAGGACAGCCTATGGCTACACCTTC
cdr3_aa: CASSDAGRTAYGYTF

d_call: TRBD2
clone_size: -
j_call: TRBJ2-5
v_call: TRBV14
cdr3_length: 17
cdr3_nt: TGTGCCAGCAGCCTGCGGCAGAGCGGGGGGTACCAAGAGACCCAGTACTTC
cdr3_aa: CASSLRQSGGYQETQYF

d_call: -
clone_size: once
j_call: TRBJ1-4
v_call: TRBV4-1
cdr3_length: 16
cdr3_nt: TGCGCCAGCAGCCAAAGGGCTTGGGGCGGGATTGAAAAACTGTTTTTT
cdr3_aa: CASSQRAWGGIEKLFF

d_call: -
clone_size: -
j_call: TRBJ2-2
v_call: TRBV4-1
cdr3_length: 15
cdr3_nt: TGCGCCAGCAGCCAAGAGGGGTCTTCGGGGGGGGAGCTGTTTTTT
cdr3_aa: CASSQEGSSGGELFF

d_call: TRBD1
clone_size: -
j_call: TRBJ1-2
v_call: TRBV28
cdr3_length: 13
cdr3_nt: TGTGCCAGCAGTATGGGACAGCCCTATGGCTACACCTTC
cdr3_aa: CASSMGQPYGYTF

d_call: TRBD1
clone_size: -
j_call: TRBJ2-1
v_call: TRBV6-5
cdr3_length: 15
cdr3_nt: TGTGCCAGCAGACTCACCGGGACAGGGGGTGCTGAGCAGTTCTTC
cdr3_aa: CASRLTGTGGAEQFF

d_call: -
clone_size: -
j_call: TRBJ2-7
v_call: TRBV6-1
cdr3_length: 13
cdr3_nt: TGTGCCAGCAGTGAAGTGGGGGACTACGAGCAGTACTTC
cdr3_aa: CASSEVGDYEQYF

d_call: -
clone_size: -
j_call: TRBJ1-2
v_call: TRBV5-3
cdr3_length: 15
cdr3_nt: TGTGCCAGAAGCACAGAACAGGAAGCTAACTATGGCTACACCTTC
cdr3_aa: CARSTEQEANYGYTF

d_call: -
clone_size: -
j_call: TRBJ2-6
v_call: TRBV19
cdr3_length: 16
cdr3_nt: TGTGCCAGTAGTCGGTCCGGAGTCCCTGGGGCCAACGTCCTGACTTTC
cdr3_aa: CASSRSGVPGANVLTF

d_call: -
clone_size: -
j_call: TRBJ1-5
v_call: TRBV4-1
cdr3_length: 14
cdr3_nt: TGCGCCAGCAGCCCCCCCGGGGGGAATCAGCCCCAGCATTTT
cdr3_aa: CASSPPGGNQPQHF

d_call: TRBD1
clone_size: -
j_call: TRBJ1-2
v_call: TRBV30
cdr3_length: 13
cdr3_nt: TGTGCCTGGAGTGTAGGGGGACAGAATGGCTACACCTTC
cdr3_aa: CAWSVGGQNGYTF

d_call: -
clone_size: -
j_call: TRBJ1-4
v_call: TRBV19
cdr3_length: 14
cdr3_nt: TGTGCCAGCAACAGGGCAGGCCATGGGGAAAAACTGTTTTTT
cdr3_aa: CASNRAGHGEKLFF

d_call: TRBD1
clone_size: -
j_call: TRBJ2-5
v_call: TRBV27
cdr3_length: 15
cdr3_nt: TGTGCCAGCAGTTTAAGGGGAAGGGGGCGAGAGACCCAGTACTTC
cdr3_aa: CASSLRGRGRETQYF

d_call: -
clone_size: few
j_call: TRBJ1-2
v_call: TRBV10-1
cdr3_length: 14
cdr3_nt: TGCGCCAGCAGTGAGGGGGATACTAACTATGGCTACACCTTC
cdr3_aa: CASSEGDTNYGYTF

d_call: -
clone_size: -
j_call: TRBJ2-7
v_call: TRBV10-1
cdr3_length: 13
cdr3_nt: TGCGCCAGCAGTGATCTGGCGCCCTACGAGCAGTACTTC
cdr3_aa: CASSDLAPYEQYF

d_call: TRBD2
clone_size: once
j_call: TRBJ2-3
v_call: TRBV2
cdr3_length: 15
cdr3_nt: TGTGCCAGCAGTCCATCTAGCGGGGGGGGTCGTACGCAGTATTTT
cdr3_aa: CASSPSSGGGRTQYF

d_call: -
clone_size: -
j_call: TRBJ2-3
v_call: TRBV5-1
cdr3_length: 11
cdr3_nt: TGCGCCAGCAGAGCGATAGATACGCAGTATTTT
cdr3_aa: CASRAIDTQYF

d_call: TRBD1
clone_size: -
j_call: TRBJ1-1
v_call: TRBV28
cdr3_length: 12
cdr3_nt: TGTGCCCCGAGGGGGCGGGCCACTGAAGCTTTCTTT
cdr3_aa: CAPRGRATEAFF

d_call: -
clone_size: few
j_call: TRBJ2-2
v_call: TRBV21-1
cdr3_length: 15
cdr3_nt: TGTGCCAGCAGCAAAGAAGATGGGCAGACCGGGGAGCTGTTTTTT
cdr3_aa: CASSKEDGQTGELFF

d_call: TRBD2
clone_size: -
j_call: TRBJ2-3
v_call: TRBV13
cdr3_length: 15
cdr3_nt: TGTGCCAGCAGCTTAGGCGGGGGGGCGGGAGATACGCAGTATTTT
cdr3_aa: CASSLGGGAGDTQYF

d_call: TRBD2
clone_size: -
j_call: TRBJ2-7
v_call: TRBV7-2
cdr3_length: 15
cdr3_nt: TGTGCCAGCAGCGCCCGACTAGCGGGGGTCTACGAGCAGTACTTC
cdr3_aa: CASSARLAGVYEQYF

d_call: -
clone_size: -
j_call: TRBJ1-2
v_call: TRBV5-1
cdr3_length: 15
cdr3_nt: TGCGCCAGCAGCTCCGGGACCGCGGCTAACTATGGCTACACCTTC
cdr3_aa: CASSSGTAANYGYTF

d_call: TRBD2
clone_size: -
j_call: TRBJ2-5
v_call: TRBV29-1
cdr3_length: 16
cdr3_nt: TGCAGCTTGGGAAATGGACTAGCGGGGGGGCCAGAGACCCAGTACTTC
cdr3_aa: CSLGNGLAGGPETQYF

d_call: TRBD1
clone_size: -
j_call: TRBJ1-4
v_call: TRBV11-2
cdr3_length: 16
cdr3_nt: TGTGCCAGCAGCGACGCGGGACAGGAAGGAGGTGAAAAACTGTTTTTT
cdr3_aa: CASSDAGQEGGEKLFF

d_call: -
clone_size: -
j_call: TRBJ1-5
v_call: TRBV3-1/TRBV3-2
cdr3_length: 14
cdr3_nt: TGTGCCAGCAGCCACTTACAGGGAAATCAGCCCCAGCATTTT
cdr3_aa: CASSHLQGNQPQHF

d_call: -
clone_size: -
j_call: TRBJ2-3
v_call: TRBV7-9
cdr3_length: 16
cdr3_nt: TGTGCCAGCAGCGGGGACCCTCTGCGGGACACAGATACGCAGTATTTT
cdr3_aa: CASSGDPLRDTDTQYF

d_call: TRBD2
clone_size: -
j_call: TRBJ2-5
v_call: TRBV7-9
cdr3_length: 16
cdr3_nt: TGTGCCAGCAGCCCACTCCGGGGGACTAGCCAAGAGACCCAGTACTTC
cdr3_aa: CASSPLRGTSQETQYF

d_call: TRBD2
clone_size: -
j_call: TRBJ2-2
v_call: TRBV6-4
cdr3_length: 12
cdr3_nt: TGTGCCAGCAGACTAGCGGGCGGGGAGCTGTTTTTT
cdr3_aa: CASRLAGGELFF